Following are 25 T cell receptor beta chains from one sample sequenced in a study of blood T cells in healthy people across ages. Then a second PCR, running about 7 to 11 cycles, was carried out with a sample-barcoded 5' primer and a J-beta primer mix. From the 5' RACE reads, TCRdb called clonotypes with MiXCR, one entry per CDR3 protein. The profile shows about 1.8 million distinct CDR3 sequences, 40% to 55% of them singletons. Material: blood. These receptor sequences come from a woman aged 35 to 49 in good health.

This clonotype was seen only a few times. The J gene is TRBJ2-4, the V gene TRBV11-2, with a possible D match to TRBD1 (5 bases). V shed 2 bases and J shed 9 bases, with 20 bases lying between them. The CDR3 totals 16 residues. In germline, CDR1 is SGHAT, CDR2 FQNNGV. The CDR3 here is CASSLFGASRVGIQYF. As DNA, the CDR3 is TGTGCCAGCAGCTTATTTGGGGCCTCTAGGGTGGGCATTCAGTACTTC.

The J gene is TRBJ2-2, the V gene TRBV7-2; the match to TRBD2 covers 10 bases. CDR3 length equals 15 residues. Germline V gives CDR1 SGHTA, CDR2 FQGNSA. With 5 bases clipped from V and 5 bases from J, the junction kept 5 bases outside the gene matches. Written as DNA, the CDR3 is TGTGCCAGCAGCCCAACGGGACTAGCGACCGGGGAGCTGTTTTTT. The encoded protein is CASSPTGLATGELFF. The full variable domain, with the rest looked up from reference TRBV7-2 and TRBJ2-2, is GAGVSQSPSNKVTEKGKDVELRCDPISGHTALYWYRQSLGQGLEFLIYFQGNSAPDKSGLPSDRFSAERTGGSVSTLTIQRTQQEDSAVYLCASSPTGLATGELFFGEGSRLTVL.

This clonotype appeared many times. V is TRBV6-5 and J is TRBJ1-5; perhaps TRBD1 as D (5 bases). Between the trimmed V and J ends, which lost 0 bases and 5 bases, there was a span of 11 bases. The CDR3 extends over 15 amino acids. Germline V gene data show CDR1 as MNHEY and CDR2 as SVGAGI. The CDR3 region is CASSYSAGTHQPQHF. The CDR3 DNA follows: TGTGCCAGCAGTTACTCAGCGGGGACCCATCAGCCCCAGCATTTT.

The chain combines TRBV12-3 or TRBV12-4 with TRBJ1-6, with 7 bases aligning to TRBD1. The CDR3 spans 14 residues. With V trimmed by 4 bases and J by 9 bases, 6 bases remained unmatched. Here the CDR3 reads CASSSMTGPSPLHF. The CDR3 DNA reads TGTGCCAGCAGTTCAATGACAGGGCCTTCACCCCTCCACTTT.

This clonotype appeared a few times. The chain combines TRBV20-1 with TRBJ2-5, with 10 bases lining up with TRBD2. The CDR3 is made up of 15 amino acids. Trimming removed 6 bases from V and 2 bases from J; junction bases left unmatched: 9. CDR1 DFQATT and CDR2 SNEGSKA come from the germline V gene (reference sequence). The CDR3 nucleotides are TGCAGTGCCAGCGTTAGCGGGGGGATACAAGAGACCCAGTACTTC. This encodes CSASVSGGIQETQYF.

V and J are TRBV20-1 and TRBJ2-5; 8 bases map to TRBD2. The closer fit of TRBJ2-7 to the DNA end suggests the J call may be wrong. CDR3 length equals 14 residues. Germline V CDR1 and CDR2: DFQATT, SNEGSKA (reference sequence). The DNA for the CDR3 is TGCAGTGCCGGGGGGAGCGGGGGAACCTACGAGCAGTACTTC. Its translation: CSAGGSGGTYEQYF.

The chain recombines TRBV4-3 with TRBJ2-7; no clear D. CDR1 is LGHNA and CDR2 is YSLEER in the germline V gene. The V gene lost 1 base and the J gene lost 7 bases, with 17 bases spanning the gap. The CDR3 loop spans 15 amino acids. CDR3 sequence (DNA): TGCGCCAGCAGCCAAGTTTATCCTGATAGCAATGAGCAGTACTTC. Encoded protein: CASSQVYPDSNEQYF.

V and J are TRBV6-2 or TRBV6-3 and TRBJ2-1, with TRBD2 identical over 11 bases. The CDR3 runs 14 residues. The germline CDR1 and CDR2 sequences are MNHEY and SVGEGT. Losses at the gene ends were 8 bases for V and 5 bases for J; bases not matched to a gene: 5. CDR3 protein: CASRSGGVNNEQFF. The CDR3 coding sequence is TGTGCCAGCCGTAGCGGGGGGGTAAACAATGAGCAGTTCTTC.

This chain connects TRBV15 to TRBJ1-4; D uncertain. V dropped 5 bases and J dropped 4 bases, with 2 bases sitting between them. CDR1 and CDR2 (germline): LNHNV, YYDKDF (reference sequence). The CDR3 is 11 amino acids. Here the CDR3 DNA reads TGTGCCACCAGCGTTAATGAAAAACTGTTTTTT. Protein product: CATSVNEKLFF.

This clonotype was seen more than once but under ten times. V gene TRBV6-5 combines with J gene TRBJ2-3; the D is unclear. The CDR3 covers 15 residues. Per germline, CDR1 MNHEY and CDR2 SVGAGI. V was clipped by 2 bases and J by 0 bases, with 9 bases between them. CDR3 in DNA: TGTGCCAGCAGTTACCTGGGGTCTAGCACAGATACGCAGTATTTT. It yields the protein CASSYLGSSTDTQYF.

This clonotype appeared a few times. This CDR3 reads CSVKNTDTQYF. CDR3 coding DNA: TGCAGCGTGAAAAACACAGATACGCAGTATTTT. The rearrangement links TRBV29-1 to TRBJ2-3, with no clear D. The CDR3 totals 11 residues. With 6 bases removed from V and 2 bases from J, the gap between germline ends came to 6 bases. Germline V lookup: CDR1 SQVTM, CDR2 ANQGSEA.

V is TRBV6-5 and J is TRBJ1-2; TRBD1 agrees at 7 bases. V shed 5 bases, J shed 4 bases, and the junction held 10 bases outside the gene matches. In germline, CDR1 is MNHEY, CDR2 SVGAGI. The CDR3 loop spans 15 amino acids. Written as DNA, the CDR3 is TGTGCCAGCAGTCCCGGGACAGAACTTCGCTATGGCTACACCTTC. Translating gives CASSPGTELRYGYTF.

This clonotype was detected many times. This chain links TRBV29-1 with TRBJ2-5, with 10 bases that match TRBD1. Germline values: CDR1 SQVTM, CDR2 ANQGSEA. The CDR3 has 14 amino acids. V lost 3 bases and J lost 3; bases outside the gene matches: 4. CDR3 sequence: CSVDSGTGEETQYF. The CDR3 DNA reads TGCAGCGTTGACTCCGGGACAGGGGAAGAGACCCAGTACTTC.

This rearrangement joins TRBV5-1 to TRBJ2-7; unclear D gene. The CDR3 has 14 residues. Trimming left V 4 bases short and J 2 bases short, with 13 bases between. The V gene's germline CDR1 is SGHRS and CDR2 YFSETQ. CDR3 loop: CASSTGLRPYEQYF. CDR3 DNA sequence: TGCGCCAGCAGCACCGGGTTGCGACCCTACGAGCAGTACTTC.

The rearrangement joins TRBV12-3 or TRBV12-4 to TRBJ2-3; 12 nucleotides match TRBD2. The CDR3 totals 15 residues. V shed 6 bases and J 4 bases; nucleotides not matched to a gene: 5. DNA for the CDR3: TGTGCCAGCAGACCTAGCGGGGGGGCCGCAGATACGCAGTATTTT. It yields the protein CASRPSGGAADTQYF.

This chain joins TRBV12-3 or TRBV12-4 and TRBJ1-4, with 8 bases matching TRBD1. The ends lost 4 bases at V and 2 bases at J; junction bases unmatched: 12. This CDR3 has 18 amino acids. The CDR3 spells CASSSERQGRGTNEKLFF. Here the CDR3 DNA reads TGTGCCAGCAGTTCGGAAAGACAGGGGAGGGGGACTAATGAAAAACTGTTTTTT.

This chain connects TRBV6-2 or TRBV6-3 to TRBJ2-5; TRBD1 or TRBD2 may be the D gene (6 bases each). Trimming cost V 6 bases and J 5 bases, with 28 bases left between them. CDR3 size: 18 residues. Germline V lookup: CDR1 MNHEY, CDR2 SVGEGT. The CDR3 is CASSLVIGTLRGQETQYF. CDR3 sequence (DNA): TGTGCCAGCAGCCTTGTTATCGGGACTCTCAGAGGACAGGAGACCCAGTACTTC.

This rearrangement joins TRBV20-1 to TRBJ1-4; tentatively, D is TRBD1 (6 bases). The CDR3 covers 15 residues. Germline CDR1 reads DFQATT; CDR2 reads SNEGSKA (reference sequence). Trimming removed 2 bases from V and 1 base from J, with 11 bases in between. The CDR3 DNA reads TGCAGTGCTAGATGGCAGGGGAGAACTAATGAAAAACTGTTTTTT. Residues: CSARWQGRTNEKLFF.

This clonotype has more than one count but fewer than ten. Here the CDR3 reads CASSNSLFAFHSYEQYF. Here the CDR3 DNA reads TGTGCCAGCAGCAATTCTCTGTTTGCGTTCCATTCCTACGAGCAGTACTTC. V usage is TRBV21-1 and J usage is TRBJ2-5. The DNA end is a closer match to TRBJ2-7, so the J assignment may be wrong. TRBV21-1 is a pseudogene locus. CDR3 length: 17 residues.

The genes are TRBV7-2 and TRBJ2-3, with 12 bases that match TRBD2. The CDR3 length is 17 residues. CDR1 and CDR2 (germline): SGHTA, FQGNSA. Trimming took 1 base from V and 5 from J; bases not matched to a gene: 7. CDR3 in amino acids: CASSLGRTSGDKDTQYF. The CDR3, as DNA: TGTGCCAGCAGCTTAGGGAGGACTAGCGGGGACAAAGATACGCAGTATTTT.

The chain combines TRBV19 with TRBJ2-7; D possibly corresponds to TRBD2 (5 bases). Between the trimmed V and J ends, which lost 4 bases and 7 bases, there was a span of 17 bases. There are 14 residues in the CDR3. CDR1 LNHDA and CDR2 SQIVND come from the germline V gene (reference sequence). Written as DNA, the CDR3 is TGTGCCAGTAGTACCCACGGCAGCGGAGAAGAGCAGTACTTC. Protein product: CASSTHGSGEEQYF.

This clonotype has more than one count but fewer than ten. The chain employs TRBV28 and TRBJ2-1; 9 positions agree with TRBD1. Germline V lookup: CDR1 MDHEN, CDR2 SYDVKM. The CDR3 runs 16 residues. V lost 5 bases and J lost 4; bases outside the gene matches: 9. The CDR3 loop is CASSRDRALLYNEQFF. The CDR3 nucleotides are TGTGCCAGCAGTCGGGACAGGGCCCTATTATACAATGAGCAGTTCTTC.

V usage is TRBV4-3 and J usage is TRBJ2-1; 10 bases match TRBD2. With 0 bases clipped from V and 4 bases from J, the junction kept 6 bases outside the gene matches. CDR3 length equals 17 residues. Germline V gene data show CDR1 as LGHNA and CDR2 as YSLEER. CDR3 in DNA: TGCGCCAGCAGCCAAGAATCACGAGCGGGGGGGTACAATGAGCAGTTCTTC. Translation gives CASSQESRAGGYNEQFF.

On this clonotype itself: A read error is possible here, since a much larger clone lies one base away. V and J are TRBV9 and TRBJ2-1; D not certain. The germline V and J ends were trimmed by 3 bases and 6 bases, with 4 bases remaining between them. This CDR3 spans 11 amino acids. The V gene's germline CDR1 is SGDLS and CDR2 YYNGEE. For the CDR3, the DNA is TGTGCCAGCAGCGCCCCCAATGAGCAGTTCTTC. Translating gives CASSAPNEQFF.

This clonotype showed up just a few times. The chain employs TRBV7-9 and TRBJ2-3; D not certain. The CDR3 sequence is 13 residues long. Germline CDR1 reads SEHNR; CDR2 reads FQNEAQ (reference sequence). V lost 5 bases and J lost 6, with 12 bases in between. CDR3 coding DNA: TGTGCCAGCAGCACCTCTGATAGGGATACGCAGTATTTT. This sequence encodes CASSTSDRDTQYF.